Presented here are 28 T cell receptor beta chains from one specimen sequenced in a study of T cell responses to AZD1222 COVID-19 vaccine. Only in-frame clones appear in the TCRdb table, and some are missing; sequencing was by immunoSEQ multiplex PCR. Seen here are fewer than 200,000 clones, just over 90% observed once, and the top ten hold 2.6%. The source material was peripheral blood, sampled on day 0 of AZD1222 vaccination. The receptors originated from an adult in good health.

The rearrangement links TRBV7-2 to TRBJ2-2, with 10 bases identical to TRBD1. The CDR3 runs to 14 residues. The V and J ends lost 5 bases and 6 bases, in that order; junction bases with no gene match: 3. Germline loops: CDR1 SGHTA, CDR2 FQGNSA. The CDR3 sequence: CASSLTGGPGELFF. Written as DNA, the CDR3 is TGTGCCAGCAGCCTGACAGGGGGCCCCGGGGAGCTGTTTTTT. Variable domain in full (rest from reference TRBV7-2 and TRBJ2-2): GAGVSQSPSNKVTEKGKDVELRCDPISGHTALYWYRQSLGQGLEFLIYFQGNSAPDKSGLPSDRFSAERTGGSVSTLTIQRTQQEDSAVYLCASSLTGGPGELFFGEGSRLTVL.

J is TRBJ1-4 and V is TRBV7-2, with TRBD1 matching 12 bases. The germline V gene encodes CDR1 SGHTA and CDR2 FQGNSA. This CDR3 is built from 16 residues. V was clipped by 0 bases and J by 8 bases; unmatched bases: 4. The CDR3 bases are TGTGCCAGCAGCTTAGCTGGCGGGACAGGGGGCGAAAAACTGTTTTTT. Its translation: CASSLAGGTGGEKLFF.

The chain uses TRBV3-1 (or the pseudogene TRBV3-2) and TRBJ2-1; perhaps TRBD2 as D (6 bases). The CDR3 sequence is 12 residues long. The V and J ends lost 4 bases and 12 bases respectively, with 13 bases between them. Germline CDR1 LGHDT, CDR2 YNNKEL (reference sequence). CDR3 sequence: CASSPGAGWQFF. CDR3 in DNA: TGTGCCAGCAGCCCCGGGGCGGGGTGGCAGTTCTTC.

The chain is built from TRBV2 and TRBJ2-7; the D is unclear. The CDR3 consists of 13 residues. CDR1 and CDR2 from the germline V gene are SNHLY and FYNNEI. V gave up 1 base and J gave up 7 bases, with 11 bases separating them. CDR3 amino acids: CASSEGSPVEQYF. The DNA of the CDR3 is TGTGCCAGCAGTGAAGGCTCGCCAGTGGAGCAGTACTTC.

V gene TRBV29-1 combines with J gene TRBJ1-5, with 9 bases that match TRBD1. Per germline, CDR1 SQVTM and CDR2 ANQGSEA. The CDR3 runs to 18 residues. Trimming at V came to 8 bases and at J to 0 bases, leaving 17 bases not matched to a gene. In DNA form, the CDR3 reads TGCAGCTTTCAACAGGGGGCAGGGAACCCATATAGCAATCAGCCCCAGCATTTT. This encodes CSFQQGAGNPYSNQPQHF.

This clone has only one observation. V gene TRBV27 combines with J gene TRBJ2-1; tentatively, D is TRBD1 or TRBD2 (5 bases each). V lost 3 bases to trimming and J lost 5 bases, with 17 bases between them. The CDR3 has 16 residues. CDR1 is MNHEY and CDR2 is SMNVEV in the germline V gene (reference sequence). Here the CDR3 reads CASSLVGRGANNEQFF. Here the CDR3 DNA reads TGTGCCAGCAGTTTGGTAGGAAGGGGAGCGAACAATGAGCAGTTCTTC.

The chain joins TRBV2 to TRBJ2-1, with D unresolved. The CDR3 contains 16 residues. V was cut by 8 bases and J by 6 bases, with 23 bases left in between. Per the germline V gene, CDR1 is SNHLY and CDR2 is FYNNEI. This CDR3 is CASLSDRDAVVNEQFF. DNA of the CDR3: TGTGCCAGCTTATCCGACCGCGACGCCGTGGTCAATGAGCAGTTCTTC.

The rearrangement links TRBV6-1 to TRBJ1-4; D ambiguous. Germline V lookup: CDR1 MNHNS, CDR2 SASEGT. The CDR3 runs 16 residues. V lost 2 bases and J 0 bases, leaving 10 bases between the germline ends. The CDR3 reads CASSERSDATNEKLFF. The CDR3 coding sequence is TGTGCCAGCAGTGAAAGATCGGACGCAACTAATGAAAAACTGTTTTTT.

The chain is built from TRBV9 and TRBJ2-2, with D possibly being TRBD1 (6 bases). With 4 bases removed from V and 6 bases from J, the gap between germline ends came to 13 bases. CDR3 length: 14 residues. Per germline, CDR1 SGDLS and CDR2 YYNGEE. CDR3 nucleotides: TGTGCCAGCAGCCCCCGAACAGGGTCCGGGGAGCTGTTTTTT. This gives the protein CASSPRTGSGELFF.

This sequence joins TRBV19 and TRBJ2-7, with D possibly called TRBD1 or TRBD2 (5 bases each). V gave up 6 bases and J gave up 6 bases, with 15 bases separating them. Germline V CDR1 and CDR2: LNHDA, SQIVND (reference sequence). The CDR3 length is 13 residues. The CDR3 nucleotides are TGTGCCAGTAGCTCCCGGGGCCTGGGCGAGCAGTACTTC. Encoded protein: CASSSRGLGEQYF.

The rearrangement uses TRBV6-5 and TRBJ1-2; 7 positions agree with TRBD1. Germline CDR1 and CDR2: MNHEY and SVGAGI. This CDR3 is 14 amino acids long. J was trimmed by 2 bases and V by 6 bases; bases with no gene match: 6. CDR3 DNA: TGTGCCAGCAGCTTCGACAGGGAAAACTATGGCTACACCTTC. Encoded protein: CASSFDRENYGYTF.

J is TRBJ2-3 and V is TRBV3-1 (or the pseudogene TRBV3-2), with 8 nucleotides matching TRBD2. CDR3 length: 17 amino acids. CDR1 and CDR2 from the germline V gene are LGHDT and YNNKEL (reference sequence). The junction had 16 bases not matched to a gene; V was cut back by 6 bases and J by 5 bases. DNA of the CDR3: TGTGCCAGCAGTCACCGAGGAATGGCGGGAGGTATAGATACGCAGTATTTT. As protein: CASSHRGMAGGIDTQYF.

V usage is TRBV4-2 and J usage is TRBJ2-1; a weak D match, TRBD1 (6 bases). Germline V gene data show CDR1 as LGHNA and CDR2 as YNFKEQ. CDR3 length: 15 residues. V lost 1 base and J lost 8, with 15 bases in between. The CDR3: CASSQARGPGDEQFF. CDR3 coding DNA: TGTGCCAGCAGCCAAGCGAGAGGGCCAGGGGATGAGCAGTTCTTC.

The V call is TRBV9, the J call TRBJ1-2; 12 bases align to TRBD1. The V gene's germline CDR1 is SGDLS and CDR2 YYNGEE. Losses at the gene ends were 4 bases for V and 4 bases for J; bases not matched to a gene: 8. The CDR3 totals 16 residues. In DNA, the CDR3 is TGTGCCAGCAGCACTCCTCCGGGACAGGGGGCCTATGGCTACACCTTC. Amino acid sequence: CASSTPPGQGAYGYTF.

The J gene is TRBJ2-7, the V gene TRBV19, with 8 positions matching TRBD2. Germline V gene sequence: CDR1 LNHDA, CDR2 SQIVND (reference sequence). V trimming: 0 bases; J trimming: 3 bases; junction bases outside the gene matches: 7. The CDR3 spans 16 residues. CDR3 sequence reads: CASSIDPLLADYEQYF. CDR3 DNA sequence: TGTGCCAGTAGTATAGATCCGTTACTAGCGGACTACGAGCAGTACTTC.

V usage is TRBV7-6 and J usage is TRBJ2-5; D is unresolved. Per the germline V gene, CDR1 is SGHVS and CDR2 is FNYEAQ. CDR3 length equals 15 residues. V dropped 0 bases and J dropped 5 bases, with 13 bases sitting between them. CDR3 residues: CASSLAPGNRETQYF. As DNA, the CDR3 is TGTGCCAGCAGCTTAGCGCCCGGAAATCGGGAGACCCAGTACTTC.

The genes are TRBV19 and TRBJ1-5; 9 bases map to TRBD1. Germline assignment: CDR1 LNHDA and CDR2 SQIVND (reference sequence). V was clipped by 5 bases and J by 2 bases; unmatched bases: 7. The CDR3 runs 16 residues. CDR3 DNA sequence: TGTGCCAGTAGTGGAGACAGGGGGGTCGGCAATCAGCCCCAGCATTTT. It encodes CASSGDRGVGNQPQHF.

This chain connects TRBV24-1 to TRBJ2-1; the match to TRBD2 covers 14 bases. The ends lost 1 base at V and 3 bases at J; junction bases unmatched: 10. CDR1 KGHDR and CDR2 SFDVKD come from the germline V gene. The CDR3 consists of 20 residues. CDR3 loop: CATSDFRGTSGSGVYNEQFF. The CDR3 DNA sequence: TGTGCCACCAGTGATTTCCGGGGGACTAGCGGGAGTGGGGTCTACAATGAGCAGTTCTTC.

The J gene is TRBJ2-7, the V gene TRBV11-2, with unresolved D. The CDR3 is 14 amino acids. Deletions cut 3 bases from V and 5 bases from J, with 14 bases between. CDR1 is SGHAT, CDR2 FQNNGV, per germline. The CDR3 bases are TGTGCCAGCAGCTTGATGACCTTAGCCAACGAGCAGTACTTC. This codes for CASSLMTLANEQYF.

This clone has only one observation. The rearrangement joins TRBV4-1 to TRBJ2-7; possibly TRBD1 or TRBD2 for D (5 bases each). V shed 3 bases and J shed 3 bases, with 18 bases lying between them. The CDR3 extends over 16 amino acids. From germline, CDR1 is MGHRA and CDR2 YSYEKL. In DNA, the CDR3 is TGCGCCAGCAGCCAGATAACCGGGACCCTGGACTACGAGCAGTACTTC. As protein: CASSQITGTLDYEQYF.

Here the CDR3 DNA reads TGTGCCAGCAGATCGGACAGGGGAACTAATGAAAAACTGTTTTTT. Translated: CASRSDRGTNEKLFF. The chain employs TRBV7-9 and TRBJ1-4; TRBD1 agrees at 9 bases. The V gene's germline CDR1 is SEHNR and CDR2 FQNEAQ (reference sequence). The CDR3 covers 15 residues. Unmatched junction bases numbered 3, after V lost 6 bases and J lost 1 base.

The chain is built from TRBV4-2 and TRBJ2-1; the D gene is possibly TRBD2 (6 bases). Trimming left V 0 bases short and J 0 bases short, with 12 bases between. CDR3 size: 17 residues. CDR1 and CDR2 from the germline V gene are LGHNA and YNFKEQ. As DNA, the CDR3 is TGTGCCAGCAGCCAAGATGAGCGGGCCAGCTCCTACAATGAGCAGTTCTTC. Translated: CASSQDERASSYNEQFF.

CDR3 sequence (DNA): TGTGCCACCAGCAGAGCAGCTTACGAGCAGTACTTC. Translated: CATSRAAYEQYF. The J gene is TRBJ2-7, the V gene TRBV15; D gene uncertain. The CDR3 sequence is 12 residues long. The germline gives CDR1 LNHNV, CDR2 YYDKDF (reference sequence). V gave up 1 base and J gave up 4 bases, with 5 bases separating them.

This chain joins TRBV30 and TRBJ1-3, with D unclear. The CDR3 extends over 13 amino acids. Germline V gives CDR1 GTSNPN, CDR2 SVGIG (reference sequence). Trimming took off 4 bases at V and 1 base at J, with 8 bases between the two ends. For the CDR3, the DNA is TGTGCCTGGATGATCGGTTCTGGAAACACCATATATTTT. Translation gives CAWMIGSGNTIYF.

The chain joins TRBV6-5 to TRBJ2-7; the D call may be TRBD1 or TRBD2 (5 bases each). Germline CDR1 is MNHEY and CDR2 is SVGAGI. V lost 4 bases and J lost 5, with 15 bases in between. This CDR3 spans 14 amino acids. The CDR3 region is CASSLTSREHEQYF. CDR3 DNA sequence: TGTGCCAGCAGTTTAACGTCCAGGGAGCACGAGCAGTACTTC.

The gene calls are TRBV9 and TRBJ1-6, with TRBD1 as a possible D gene (5 bases). Trimming removed 3 bases at V and 13 bases at J, with 17 bases between. The CDR3 length is 14 residues. Germline lookup yields CDR1 SGDLS and CDR2 YYNGEE. This chain's CDR3 is CASSAGTGSSPLHF. The CDR3 bases are TGTGCCAGCAGCGCCGGGACGGGAAGCTCGCCCCTCCACTTT.

This clone has a handful of counts. V gene TRBV19 combines with J gene TRBJ2-7, with 11 bases fitting TRBD2. The CDR3 is made up of 16 amino acids. The germline V gene has CDR1 LNHDA and CDR2 SQIVND (reference sequence). V shed 5 bases, J shed 1 base, and the junction held 7 bases outside the gene matches. This CDR3 reads CASSSVAGGLSYEQYF. DNA of the CDR3: TGTGCCAGTAGTTCAGTAGCGGGAGGGTTATCCTACGAGCAGTACTTC.

V usage is TRBV30 and J usage is TRBJ1-1; D is possibly TRBD1 (6 bases). The V end lost 5 bases, the J end lost 6 bases, and 16 bases lay between the germline ends. The CDR3 is 13 residues long. Germline V gene data show CDR1 as GTSNPN and CDR2 as SVGIG (reference sequence). The CDR3 protein is CAWGSGVGSEAFF. DNA for the CDR3: TGTGCCTGGGGGTCAGGGGTGGGTTCTGAAGCTTTCTTT.